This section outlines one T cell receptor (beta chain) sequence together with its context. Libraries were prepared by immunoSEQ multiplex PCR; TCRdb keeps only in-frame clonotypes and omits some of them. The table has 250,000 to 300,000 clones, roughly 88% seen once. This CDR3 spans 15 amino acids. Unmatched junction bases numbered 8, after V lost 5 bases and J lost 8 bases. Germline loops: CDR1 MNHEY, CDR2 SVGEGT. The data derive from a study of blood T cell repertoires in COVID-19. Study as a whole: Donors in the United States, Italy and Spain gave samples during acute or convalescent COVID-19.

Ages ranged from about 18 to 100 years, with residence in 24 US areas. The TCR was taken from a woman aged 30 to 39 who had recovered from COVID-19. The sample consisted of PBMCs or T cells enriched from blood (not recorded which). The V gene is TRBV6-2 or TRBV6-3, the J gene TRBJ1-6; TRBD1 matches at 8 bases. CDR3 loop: CASSTPTGEDSPLHF. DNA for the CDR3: TGTGCCAGCAGTACCCCGACAGGGGAGGATTCACCCCTCCACTTT.